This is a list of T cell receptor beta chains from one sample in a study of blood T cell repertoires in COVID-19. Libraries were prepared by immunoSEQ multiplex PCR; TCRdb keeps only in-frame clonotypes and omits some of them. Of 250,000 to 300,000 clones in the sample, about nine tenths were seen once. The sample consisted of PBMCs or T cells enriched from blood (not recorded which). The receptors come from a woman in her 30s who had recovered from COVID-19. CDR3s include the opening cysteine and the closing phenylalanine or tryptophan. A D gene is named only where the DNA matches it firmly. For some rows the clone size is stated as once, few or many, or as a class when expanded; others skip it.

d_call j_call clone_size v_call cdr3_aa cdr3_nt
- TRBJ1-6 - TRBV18 CASSPTQITPDSPLHF TGTGCCAGCTCACCTACACAGATAACTCCTGATTCACCCCTCCACTTT
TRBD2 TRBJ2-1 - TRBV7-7 CASSIGPPAGGPYEQFF TGTGCTAGCAGCATTGGACCCCCAGCGGGAGGGCCCTATGAGCAGTTCTTC
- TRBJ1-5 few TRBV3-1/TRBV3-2 CASSQDMRQPQHF TGTGCCAGCAGCCAAGATATGCGTCAGCCCCAGCATTTT
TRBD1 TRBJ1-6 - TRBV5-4 CASSPGGQAGNSPLHF TGTGCCAGCAGCCCAGGGGGGCAGGCTGGCAATTCACCCCTCCACTTT
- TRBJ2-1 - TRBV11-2 CASSLEVGGLEQFF TGTGCCAGCAGCTTAGAAGTGGGAGGTCTTGAGCAGTTCTTC
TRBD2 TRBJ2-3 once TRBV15 CATSKGTSGNTDTQYF TGTGCCACCAGCAAAGGGACTAGCGGGAACACAGATACGCAGTATTTT
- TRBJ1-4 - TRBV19 CASTSVGGYEKLFF TGTGCCAGTACCTCAGTCGGGGGTTATGAAAAACTGTTTTTT
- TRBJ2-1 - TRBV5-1 CASSLEGSYNEQFF TGCGCCAGCAGCTTGGAGGGGTCCTACAATGAGCAGTTCTTC
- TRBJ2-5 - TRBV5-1 CASSLEVVGAETQYF TGCGCCAGCAGCTTGGAGGTTGTAGGGGCAGAGACCCAGTACTTC
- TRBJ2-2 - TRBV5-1 CASSITGELFF TGCGCCAGCAGCATAACCGGGGAGCTGTTTTTT
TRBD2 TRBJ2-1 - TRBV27 CASSLERLAYNEQFF TGTGCCAGCAGTTTAGAACGACTAGCATACAATGAGCAGTTCTTC
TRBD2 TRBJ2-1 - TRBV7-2 CASSLWSSGSGEQFF TGTGCCAGCAGCCTCTGGAGTAGCGGGAGTGGTGAGCAGTTCTTC
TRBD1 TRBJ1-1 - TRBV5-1 CASSLQTGGSEAFF TGCGCCAGCAGCTTACAAACAGGGGGCTCTGAAGCTTTCTTT
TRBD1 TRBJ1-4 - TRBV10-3 CAIKIDRGRNEKLFF TGTGCCATCAAGATCGACAGGGGGCGGAATGAAAAACTGTTTTTT
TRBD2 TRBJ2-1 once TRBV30 CAWTGLAFHEQFF TGTGCCTGGACGGGACTAGCCTTTCATGAGCAGTTCTTC
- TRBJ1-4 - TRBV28 CASSSGAEEKLFF TGTGCCAGCAGTTCGGGAGCGGAGGAAAAACTGTTTTTT
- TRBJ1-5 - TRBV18 CASSPTNTMGNQPQHF TGTGCCAGCTCACCAACAAATACGATGGGCAATCAGCCCCAGCATTTT
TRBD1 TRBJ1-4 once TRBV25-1 CASSERQGLNEKLFF TGTGCCAGCAGTGAAAGACAGGGCCTTAATGAAAAACTGTTTTTT
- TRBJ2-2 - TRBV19 CASSIGTGPAGELFF TGTGCCAGTAGTATAGGGACTGGGCCGGCCGGGGAGCTGTTTTTT
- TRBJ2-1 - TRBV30 CAWDWGDEQFF TGTGCCTGGGACTGGGGCGATGAGCAGTTCTTC
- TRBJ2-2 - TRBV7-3 CASSLQQANTGELFF TGTGCCAGCAGCTTACAGCAGGCGAACACCGGGGAGCTGTTTTTT
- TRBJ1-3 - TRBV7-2 CASSLAASPGNTIYF TGTGCCAGCAGCTTAGCCGCGTCTCCTGGAAACACCATATATTTT
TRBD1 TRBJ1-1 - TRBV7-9 CASSKITGATEAFF TGTGCCAGCAGCAAGATAACAGGGGCCACTGAAGCTTTCTTT
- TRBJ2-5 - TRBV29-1 CSAASGYQETQYF TGCAGCGCTGCGTCGGGGTACCAAGAGACCCAGTACTTC
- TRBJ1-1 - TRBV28 CASSLYRLNTEAFF TGTGCCAGCAGTTTGTACAGGTTGAACACTGAAGCTTTCTTT
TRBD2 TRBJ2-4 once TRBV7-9 CASSPSGAILQYF TGTGCCAGCAGCCCAAGCGGGGCCATTCTTCAGTACTTC
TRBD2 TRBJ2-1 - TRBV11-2 CASSLGGRGYNEQFF TGTGCCAGCAGCTTAGGCGGGAGAGGCTACAATGAGCAGTTCTTC
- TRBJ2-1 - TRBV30 CACRVASYNEQFF TGTGCCTGCCGGGTTGCATCCTACAATGAGCAGTTCTTC
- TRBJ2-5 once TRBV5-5 CASSMGGSETQYF TGTGCCAGCAGCATGGGTGGGAGCGAGACCCAGTACTTC
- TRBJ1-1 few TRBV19 CASGWGLGTEAFF TGTGCCAGTGGATGGGGGCTGGGCACTGAAGCTTTCTTT
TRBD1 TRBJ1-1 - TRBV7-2 CASSSGQGNTEAFF TGTGCCAGCAGCTCCGGACAGGGGAACACTGAAGCTTTCTTT
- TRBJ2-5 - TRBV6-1 CASSDPKTVKGLETQYF TGTGCCAGCAGTGACCCGAAGACAGTCAAGGGATTAGAGACCCAGTACTTC
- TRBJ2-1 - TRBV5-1 CASRRDPGYNEQFF TGCGCCAGCAGGCGGGACCCCGGGTACAATGAGCAGTTCTTC
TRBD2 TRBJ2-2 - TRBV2 CASHSGIAGNTGELFF TGTGCCAGCCATTCCGGGATAGCGGGGAACACCGGGGAGCTGTTTTTT
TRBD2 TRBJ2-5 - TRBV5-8 CASSLGARRGETQYF TGTGCCAGCAGCTTAGGCGCTCGGCGGGGGGAGACCCAGTACTTC
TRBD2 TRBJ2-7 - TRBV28 CASSISGADYEQYF TGTGCCAGCAGTATTAGCGGGGCCGACTACGAGCAGTACTTC
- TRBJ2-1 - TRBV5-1 CASSLDSNEQFF TGCGCCAGCAGCTTGGACAGCAATGAGCAGTTCTTC
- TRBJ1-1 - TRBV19 CASSIDTGGTEAFF TGTGCCAGTAGTATAGATACGGGGGGCACTGAAGCTTTCTTT
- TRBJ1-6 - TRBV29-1 CSVGTGNNSPLHF TGCAGCGTTGGCACAGGGAATAATTCACCCCTCCACTTT
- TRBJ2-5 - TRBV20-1 CSAEPGETQYF TGCAGTGCGGAGCCCGGGGAGACCCAGTACTTC
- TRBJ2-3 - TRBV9 CASSVETGADTQYF TGTGCCAGCAGCGTAGAGACGGGAGCAGATACGCAGTATTTT
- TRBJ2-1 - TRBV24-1 CATSDLDSLNEQFF TGTGCCACCAGTGATCTGGACAGTCTCAATGAGCAGTTCTTC